Below are 26 T cell receptor beta chains sequenced from a single sample in a study of PD-L1 blockade in urothelial cancer. Specified time point: pretreatment peripheral blood. Clones were read by immunoSEQ multiplex PCR, and TCRdb kept only the in-frame ones, dropping some. The sample shows fewer than 75,000 clones, under 90% of them seen only once. The source was PBMCs, collected around atezolizumab (anti-PD-L1) treatment. Receptors originate from a man aged 65 to 79 with urothelial cancer.

The rearrangement uses TRBV2 and TRBJ1-4; D not certain. Germline V lookup: CDR1 SNHLY, CDR2 FYNNEI. CDR3 length: 16 amino acids. With 3 bases removed from V and 13 bases from J, the gap between germline ends came to 24 bases. The CDR3 sequence is CASSEAAGRGGMILFF. CDR3 nucleotide sequence: TGTGCCAGCAGTGAGGCGGCCGGCCGGGGAGGGATGATACTGTTTTTT.

The chain recombines TRBV5-8 with TRBJ1-5; 8 bases align to TRBD1. This CDR3 has 16 residues. Germline CDR1 and CDR2: SGHTS and YDEGEE. V was clipped by 0 bases and J by 5 bases; unmatched bases: 7. CDR3 sequence reads: CASSLAHRTGHQPQHF. DNA for the CDR3: TGTGCCAGCAGCTTGGCCCATAGGACAGGGCATCAGCCCCAGCATTTT.

The count of this clone is one. V and J are TRBV6-1 and TRBJ2-3, with a possible D match to TRBD2 (6 bases). Deletions cut 4 bases from V and 10 bases from J, with 24 bases between. The CDR3 length is 16 residues. From germline, CDR1 is MNHNS and CDR2 SASEGT. As DNA, the CDR3 is TGTGCCAGCAGTGGTTACCGGGCGCGGGGTCCGGGGTCGCAGTATTTT. This translates into CASSGYRARGPGSQYF.

The genes are TRBV5-6 and TRBJ2-1; a weak D match, TRBD1 (6 bases). Trimming shortened V by 0 bases and J by 2 bases, and 9 bases separated the two germline ends. Germline V lookup: CDR1 SGHDT, CDR2 YYEEEE. There are 15 residues in the CDR3. CDR3 coding DNA: TGTGCCAGCAGCTTGGTGAGGGGGACCTACAATGAGCAGTTCTTC. This sequence encodes CASSLVRGTYNEQFF.

This sequence joins TRBV14 and TRBJ1-2, with D perhaps matching TRBD1 (5 bases). The CDR3 loop spans 15 amino acids. Per germline, CDR1 SGHDN and CDR2 FVKESK. V shed 3 bases and J shed 5 bases, with 16 bases lying between them. The CDR3 nucleotides read TGTGCCAGCAGCCACGGGAGTTTCTGGGGGTATGGCTACACCTTC. It yields the protein CASSHGSFWGYGYTF.

This chain links TRBV28 with TRBJ1-5; 7 bases align to TRBD1. CDR3 length: 17 residues. Germline assignment: CDR1 MDHEN and CDR2 SYDVKM. Trimming took 4 bases from V and 1 from J; bases not matched to a gene: 10. DNA for the CDR3: TGTGCCAGCAGTTCCTACCCGACAGGGTTGAGCAATCAGCCCCAGCATTTT. Amino acids: CASSSYPTGLSNQPQHF.

The rearrangement links TRBV6-1 to TRBJ2-7; D possibly corresponds to TRBD2 (5 bases). Germline V gene sequence: CDR1 MNHNS, CDR2 SASEGT. V gave up 4 bases and J gave up 5 bases, with 6 bases separating them. The length of the CDR3 is 11 residues. The CDR3: CASSGRDEQYF. CDR3 coding DNA: TGTGCCAGCAGTGGGCGGGACGAGCAGTACTTC.

The chain links TRBV11-3 to TRBJ2-1; TRBD2 matches 11 bases. Germline trimming cut 1 base from V and 10 bases from J; bases unmatched to any gene: 6. The CDR3 covers 15 residues. Germline V gene sequence: CDR1 SGHNT, CDR2 YENEEA. CDR3 in DNA: TGTGCCAGCAGCTTAGGAATAGCGGGAGGGCGGGAGCAGTTCTTC. This translates into CASSLGIAGGREQFF.

The chain combines TRBV6-6 with TRBJ1-1; 10 bases match TRBD1. The V gene end was trimmed by 2 bases and the J gene end by 7 bases; junction bases not matched to a gene: 10. The germline gives CDR1 MNHNY, CDR2 SVGAGI (reference sequence). The CDR3 loop spans 16 amino acids. Here the CDR3 reads CASSYRTGGRNNEAFF. For the CDR3, the DNA is TGTGCCAGCAGTTACCGGACAGGGGGGCGAAATAATGAAGCTTTCTTT.

The chain employs TRBV30 and TRBJ2-5, with D possibly matching TRBD1 (7 bases). Trimming cost V 5 bases and J 2 bases, with 15 bases left between them. Germline lookup yields CDR1 GTSNPN and CDR2 SVGIG (reference sequence). This CDR3 comprises 14 residues. CDR3 sequence (DNA): TGTGCCTGGGGGGTACAGGGGACTCAAGAGACCCAGTACTTC. This encodes CAWGVQGTQETQYF.

This chain uses TRBV11-2 with TRBJ2-3; possible D gene TRBD2, 5 bases. There are 15 residues in the CDR3. Germline V gene lookup returns CDR1 SGHAT and CDR2 FQNNGV. V lost 3 bases and J 0 bases, leaving 10 bases between the germline ends. The CDR3 is CASSLKRTSTDTQYF. CDR3 coding DNA: TGTGCCAGCAGCTTGAAGCGGACGAGCACAGATACGCAGTATTTT.

The chain employs TRBV28 and TRBJ2-7, with TRBD2 matching 7 bases. Trimming took 2 bases from V and 6 from J; bases not matched to a gene: 4. Germline V gene data show CDR1 as MDHEN and CDR2 as SYDVKM. This CDR3 is built from 13 residues. The CDR3 sequence is CASSLGGSGEQYF. The CDR3 DNA reads as TGTGCCAGCAGTTTAGGCGGGAGCGGCGAGCAGTACTTC.

The J gene is TRBJ2-3, the V gene TRBV2, with TRBD2 identical over 14 bases. The CDR3 totals 14 residues. Germline assignment: CDR1 SNHLY and CDR2 FYNNEI. V shed 1 base and J 9 bases; nucleotides not matched to a gene: 0. CDR3 sequence: CASSEGTSGRTQYF. The DNA of the CDR3 is TGTGCCAGCAGTGAAGGGACTAGCGGGAGGACGCAGTATTTT.

The V call is TRBV5-6, the J call TRBJ1-1, with D unclear. From germline, CDR1 is SGHDT and CDR2 YYEEEE. V lost 4 bases and J lost 4, with 17 bases in between. The CDR3 length is 15 residues. CDR3: CASSPTERIGTEAFF. CDR3 DNA: TGTGCCAGCAGCCCCACTGAGAGAATCGGCACTGAAGCTTTCTTT. Drawing the rest from reference TRBV5-6 and TRBJ1-1, the complete variable domain is DAGVTQSPTHLIKTRGQQVTLRCSPKSGHDTVSWYQQALGQGPQFIFQYYEEEERQRGNFPDRFSGHQFPNYSSELNVNALLLGDSALYLCASSPTERIGTEAFFGQGTRLTVV.

The chain joins TRBV5-5 to TRBJ2-7, with 8 bases lining up with TRBD2. The CDR3 extends over 14 amino acids. CDR1 and CDR2 from the germline V gene are SGHKS and YYEKEE (reference sequence). V lost 3 bases, J lost 4 bases, and 6 bases stayed unmatched. This CDR3 reads CASSSAGGYYEQYF. DNA for the CDR3: TGTGCCAGCAGCTCCGCGGGAGGCTATTACGAGCAGTACTTC.

The count of this clone is one. The rearrangement uses TRBV5-4 and TRBJ2-3, with 8 bases identical to TRBD2. The CDR3 extends over 15 amino acids. V dropped 2 bases and J dropped 5; count of bases not matched to a gene: 7. CDR1 and CDR2 from the germline V gene are SGHNT and YYREEE (reference sequence). CDR3 protein: CASSFYGRAKDTQYF. The CDR3, as DNA: TGTGCCAGCAGCTTCTACGGGAGGGCCAAAGATACGCAGTATTTT.

The V and J genes are TRBV7-9 and TRBJ1-1, with 7 bases aligning to TRBD1. The V and J ends lost 5 bases and 0 bases, in that order; junction bases with no gene match: 3. Germline V lookup: CDR1 SEHNR, CDR2 FQNEAQ (reference sequence). This CDR3 is 14 amino acids long. CDR3 sequence (DNA): TGTGCCAGCAGCGTGGGACAGTTGAACACTGAAGCTTTCTTT. It translates to CASSVGQLNTEAFF.

V is TRBV19 and J is TRBJ2-1; the D gene is possibly TRBD1 (6 bases). V was cut by 1 base and J by 9 bases, with 13 bases left in between. Germline V CDR1 and CDR2: LNHDA, SQIVND (reference sequence). CDR3 length equals 14 residues. Here the CDR3 reads CASSIADSTSEQFF. In nucleotides, the CDR3 is TGTGCCAGTAGTATAGCGGACAGCACTAGTGAGCAGTTCTTC.

The chain couples TRBV11-2 to TRBJ2-4, with D maybe TRBD2 (6 bases). Trimming removed 3 bases from V and 5 bases from J, with 14 bases in between. Germline V gene lookup returns CDR1 SGHAT and CDR2 FQNNGV. The CDR3 extends over 15 amino acids. In DNA form, the CDR3 reads TGTGCCAGCAGCTTTAGGCCAGGAGGGGAAAACATTCAGTACTTC. This encodes CASSFRPGGENIQYF. Together with reference TRBV11-2 and TRBJ2-4, the CDR3 gives the full variable domain: EAGVAQSPRYKIIEKRQSVAFWCNPISGHATLYWYQQILGQGPKLLIQFQNNGVVDDSQLPKDRFSAERLKGVDSTLKIQPAKLEDSAVYLCASSFRPGGENIQYFGAGTRLSVL.

This chain connects TRBV27 to TRBJ1-1; 9 nucleotides agree with TRBD1. The germline gives CDR1 MNHEY, CDR2 SMNVEV (reference sequence). The junction had 4 bases not matched to a gene; V was cut back by 2 bases and J by 3 bases. The CDR3 has 15 residues. CDR3 region: CASSLRDRAHTEAFF. The CDR3 DNA sequence: TGTGCCAGCAGTTTAAGGGACAGGGCCCACACTGAAGCTTTCTTT.

This chain uses TRBV2 with TRBJ2-1; D unresolved. The V end was cut by 6 bases, the J end by 6 bases, with 12 bases between. The CDR3 covers 13 residues. Looked up from germline, CDR1 is SNHLY and CDR2 is FYNNEI. CDR3 in amino acids: CASRMRLLNEQFF. CDR3 DNA: TGTGCCAGCAGGATGAGACTCCTCAATGAGCAGTTCTTC.

V usage is TRBV10-2 and J usage is TRBJ1-4; no clear D. Trimming shortened V by 5 bases and J by 5 bases, and 12 bases separated the two germline ends. The CDR3 is made up of 14 amino acids. Germline V gene sequence: CDR1 WSHSY, CDR2 SAAADI. CDR3 protein: CASSPGSANEKLFF. The CDR3 DNA reads TGCGCCAGCAGTCCGGGTTCCGCAAATGAAAAACTGTTTTTT.

This chain connects TRBV9 to TRBJ1-2; 8 bases line up with TRBD1. The CDR3 sequence is 12 residues long. Losses at the gene ends were 3 bases for V and 6 bases for J; bases not matched to a gene: 1. CDR1 and CDR2 (germline): SGDLS, YYNGEE. The chain's CDR3 is CASSGTGNGYTF. DNA for the CDR3: TGTGCCAGCAGCGGGACAGGGAATGGCTACACCTTC.

This clone is a singleton in its sample. CDR3 sequence reads: CASSLAGGNTGELFF. The DNA for the CDR3 is TGTGCCAGCAGCTTAGCAGGGGGCAACACCGGGGAGCTGTTTTTT. The J gene is TRBJ2-2, the V gene TRBV7-9; 7 bases fit TRBD1. The germline V gene encodes CDR1 SEHNR and CDR2 FQNEAQ (reference sequence). The CDR3 loop spans 15 amino acids. Losses at the gene ends were 0 bases for V and 2 bases for J; bases not matched to a gene: 0.

The rearrangement joins TRBV2 to TRBJ1-1; possible D gene TRBD1, 5 bases. The CDR3 covers 15 residues. Per germline, CDR1 SNHLY and CDR2 FYNNEI. V lost 1 base to trimming and J lost 5 bases, with 14 bases between them. CDR3 nucleotide sequence: TGTGCCAGCAGTGAAGGGTCGACAGTCGGAACTGAAGCTTTCTTT. Translation gives CASSEGSTVGTEAFF.

The chain links TRBV5-1 to TRBJ2-7, with D possibly being TRBD2 (7 bases). The length of the CDR3 is 15 residues. In germline, CDR1 is SGHRS, CDR2 YFSETQ. Trimming shortened V by 0 bases and J by 0 bases, and 10 bases separated the two germline ends. CDR3 amino acids: CASSLGGGSSYEQYF. DNA for the CDR3: TGCGCCAGCAGCTTGGGGGGGGGCTCCTCCTACGAGCAGTACTTC.